The 31 T cell receptor beta chains presented below share a single source sample, sequenced in a study of T cell changes during pregnancy in multiple sclerosis. TCRdb's copy holds only in-frame clones and misses some; the assay was immunoSEQ multiplex PCR. This table has over 35,000 clones, roughly nine tenths appearing once. The sample consisted of CD4+ T cells from peripheral blood mononuclear cells, taken after pregnancy. Receptors originate from a female donor with multiple sclerosis, enrolled in a pregnancy study.

The chain joins TRBV12-5 to TRBJ2-5; D call uncertain. Deletions cut 5 bases from V and 5 bases from J, with 12 bases between. Per germline, CDR1 LGHNT and CDR2 FRNRAP. The CDR3 totals 13 residues. CDR3 residues: CASGGSGTETQYF. The CDR3 nucleotides read TGTGCTAGTGGTGGCAGTGGTACGGAGACCCAGTACTTC.

The rearrangement joins TRBV7-9 to TRBJ1-2; no clear D. Looked up from germline, CDR1 is SEHNR and CDR2 is FQNEAQ (reference sequence). Trimming stripped 4 bases from V and 4 bases from J, with 10 bases between. The CDR3 covers 13 residues. CDR3 protein: CASSSFEGYGYTF. The CDR3 region has the DNA TGTGCCAGCAGCTCCTTCGAGGGCTATGGCTACACCTTC.

The J gene is TRBJ1-3, the V gene TRBV19; tentative D call: TRBD1 (6 bases). Trimming removed 3 bases at V and 2 bases at J, with 8 bases between. Germline CDR1 reads LNHDA; CDR2 reads SQIVND (reference sequence). The CDR3 is made up of 14 amino acids. CDR3 sequence reads: CASSMGATGNTIYF. The CDR3 coding sequence is TGTGCCAGTAGTATGGGGGCTACTGGAAACACCATATATTTT.

The chain links TRBV12-5 to TRBJ2-3; weak D call: TRBD2 (5 bases). The CDR3 is made up of 18 amino acids. V lost 0 bases and J lost 2, with 18 bases in between. Germline loops: CDR1 LGHNT, CDR2 FRNRAP. The CDR3 region is CASGLVQDGEADTDTQYF. The CDR3 DNA follows: TGTGCTAGTGGTTTGGTACAAGACGGGGAAGCGGACACAGATACGCAGTATTTT.

This clone was detected only once. The chain carries TRBV5-1 and TRBJ2-2; D may be TRBD2 (6 bases). CDR1 is SGHRS and CDR2 is YFSETQ in the germline V gene. V was pared by 0 bases and J by 1 base, with 10 bases between. The CDR3 loop spans 16 amino acids. For the CDR3, the DNA is TGCGCCAGCAGCTTGGAACGGGGGAGGAACACCGGGGAGCTGTTTTTT. It codes for CASSLERGRNTGELFF.

This sequence joins TRBV9 and TRBJ1-4; D not certain. Trimming cost V 0 bases and J 8 bases, with 14 bases left between them. This CDR3 is 15 amino acids long. Germline lookup yields CDR1 SGDLS and CDR2 YYNGEE. The CDR3 is CASSVATAGGEKLFF. The CDR3 DNA reads TGTGCCAGCAGCGTAGCTACCGCGGGAGGCGAAAAACTGTTTTTT.

The chain recombines TRBV7-2 with TRBJ2-1; D remains unclear. The CDR3 runs to 12 residues. The germline V gene has CDR1 SGHTA and CDR2 FQGNSA. V shed 3 bases and J shed 10 bases, with 10 bases lying between them. The CDR3 region is CASSLVVEEQFF. The CDR3 coding sequence is TGTGCCAGCAGCTTGGTGGTGGAGGAGCAGTTCTTC.

The rearrangement uses TRBV4-1 and TRBJ2-1; a weak D match, TRBD1 (5 bases). The CDR3 extends over 16 amino acids. CDR1 is MGHRA and CDR2 is YSYEKL in the germline V gene. Trimming pared 0 bases from V and 3 bases from J, leaving 12 bases between. CDR3: CASSQDGRVVYNEQFF. The CDR3 DNA reads as TGCGCCAGCAGCCAAGATGGCAGGGTAGTCTACAATGAGCAGTTCTTC.

The chain links TRBV27 to TRBJ1-1, with D possibly being TRBD1 (6 bases). Germline CDR1 is MNHEY and CDR2 is SMNVEV (reference sequence). The ends were cut back, 9 bases at V and 2 bases at J, with 19 bases in the middle. This CDR3 spans 15 amino acids. As DNA, the CDR3 is TGTGCCAGGGGGGCGGAGAGGACGGGAAACACTGAAGCTTTCTTT. This encodes CARGAERTGNTEAFF.

The chain is built from TRBV2 and TRBJ2-3, with D possibly being TRBD2 (5 bases). The CDR3 is made up of 14 amino acids. The germline V gene encodes CDR1 SNHLY and CDR2 FYNNEI. The ends were cut back, 8 bases at V and 3 bases at J, with 15 bases in the middle. CDR3 DNA sequence: TGTGCCAGCTCGAGGGCGCCTGCGACAGATACGCAGTATTTT. Protein sequence: CASSRAPATDTQYF.

V gene TRBV18 combines with J gene TRBJ2-1, with TRBD2 identical over 9 bases. This CDR3 has 18 residues. The V segment lost 5 bases and the J segment 2 bases; nucleotides outside the gene matches: 13. Per germline, CDR1 KGHSH and CDR2 LQKENI. The CDR3 DNA reads TGTGCCAGCTCATCGTACCCGAAGCGGGGGGAAACCTACAATGAGCAGTTCTTC. It yields the protein CASSSYPKRGETYNEQFF. The full variable domain, completed using reference TRBV18 and TRBJ2-1, is NAGVMQNPRHLVRRRGQEARLRCSPMKGHSHVYWYRQLPEEGLKFMVYLQKENIIDESGMPKERFSAEFPKEGPSILRIQQVVRGDSAAYFCASSSYPKRGETYNEQFFGPGTRLTVL.

The chain joins TRBV10-3 to TRBJ1-2; maybe TRBD1 (5 bases). Trimming cost V 3 bases and J 7 bases, with 24 bases left between them. The germline CDR1 and CDR2 sequences are ENHRY and SYGVKD. This CDR3 is 17 amino acids long. CDR3 in DNA: TGTGCCATCAGTGAAAAACCCTGGGGGAGGGAACGGAGTGGCTACACCTTC. This codes for CAISEKPWGRERSGYTF.

The gene calls are TRBV2 and TRBJ1-1, with D perhaps matching TRBD1 (5 bases). The V gene's germline CDR1 is SNHLY and CDR2 FYNNEI. V gave up 6 bases and J gave up 4 bases, with 15 bases separating them. This CDR3 is 14 amino acids long. CDR3 sequence reads: CASSGVGGSTEAFF. CDR3 DNA sequence: TGTGCCAGCAGCGGGGTGGGGGGGAGCACTGAAGCTTTCTTT.

V gene TRBV27 combines with J gene TRBJ1-6; D remains unclear. V was shortened by 5 bases and J by 7 bases, with 12 bases between the two germline ends. CDR1 MNHEY and CDR2 SMNVEV come from the germline V gene (reference sequence). This CDR3 is 14 amino acids long. CDR3 protein: CASSVRERNSPLHF. CDR3 nucleotides: TGTGCCAGCAGTGTCCGGGAGAGAAATTCACCCCTCCACTTT.

The chain joins TRBV13 to TRBJ2-4; weak D call: TRBD1 (7 bases). The CDR3 consists of 15 residues. Trimming removed 5 bases from V and 4 bases from J, with 15 bases in between. CDR1 is PRHDT and CDR2 is FYEKMQ in the germline V gene (reference sequence). The chain's CDR3 is CASSPEGQTKNIQYF. Here the CDR3 DNA reads TGTGCCAGCAGCCCGGAGGGACAGACGAAAAACATTCAGTACTTC.

The V and J genes are TRBV11-2 and TRBJ1-2; TRBD1 matches at 11 bases. CDR1 and CDR2 (germline): SGHAT, FQNNGV. There are 17 residues in the CDR3. V gave up 3 bases and J gave up 3 bases; unmatched junction bases: 9. CDR3 loop: CASSFGQGATIYYGYTF. CDR3 sequence (DNA): TGTGCCAGCAGCTTTGGACAGGGGGCGACCATTTACTATGGCTACACCTTC.

This chain connects TRBV11-3 to TRBJ2-2, with 8 nucleotides matching TRBD2. This CDR3 has 18 amino acids. V lost 1 base and J lost 3; bases outside the gene matches: 10. Germline assignment: CDR1 SGHNT and CDR2 YENEEA. For the CDR3, the DNA is TGTGCCAGCAGCTTAGTACCGGGGGGGCCGCTGGACACCGGGGAGCTGTTTTTT. Its protein is CASSLVPGGPLDTGELFF.

The J gene is TRBJ2-1, the V gene TRBV6-1, with 8 bases identical to TRBD2. CDR3 length equals 16 residues. Germline V gene lookup returns CDR1 MNHNS and CDR2 SASEGT. Unmatched junction bases numbered 12, after V lost 2 bases and J lost 9 bases. The CDR3 coding sequence is TGTGCCAGCAGTGAATTGGGGACTAGAGGGAGGAGTGAGCAGTTCTTC. Translated, it gives CASSELGTRGRSEQFF.

This clone came up a few times. CDR3: CASSYGTSGPYNEQFF. In DNA form, the CDR3 reads TGTGCCAGCAGTTACGGGACTAGCGGACCTTACAATGAGCAGTTCTTC. The chain employs TRBV6-6 and TRBJ2-1, with TRBD2 matching over 11 bases. The CDR3 contains 16 residues. The V segment lost 2 bases and the J segment 4 bases; nucleotides outside the gene matches: 4. CDR1 MNHNY and CDR2 SVGAGI come from the germline V gene (reference sequence).

This chain connects TRBV10-3 to TRBJ1-6; D may be TRBD1 (6 bases). The CDR3 extends over 15 amino acids. The V end lost 1 base, the J end lost 7 bases, and 11 bases lay between the germline ends. Germline CDR1 and CDR2: ENHRY and SYGVKD. This CDR3 is CAISELWQGNSPLHF. CDR3 DNA sequence: TGTGCCATCAGTGAGTTGTGGCAGGGGAATTCACCCCTCCACTTT.

The rearrangement joins TRBV4-1 to TRBJ2-5, with D possibly being TRBD2 (6 bases). The CDR3 consists of 13 residues. Trimming removed 4 bases from V and 1 base from J, with 7 bases in between. Germline-derived CDR1 and CDR2 are MGHRA and YSYEKL. CDR3 loop: CASSRGLQETQYF. Here the CDR3 DNA reads TGCGCCAGCAGCCGGGGACTCCAAGAGACCCAGTACTTC.

V usage is TRBV30 and J usage is TRBJ1-1; no clear D gene. The V and J ends lost 2 bases and 9 bases respectively, with 10 bases between them. Germline V gene lookup returns CDR1 GTSNPN and CDR2 SVGIG (reference sequence). The CDR3 runs 11 residues. CDR3 region: CAWSPDSKAFF. The CDR3 DNA sequence: TGTGCCTGGAGTCCCGACTCTAAAGCTTTCTTT.

Written as DNA, the CDR3 is TGTGCCAGCAGCTTAGGGCCTTCCAGGGTCACTGAAGCTTTCTTT. Protein: CASSLGPSRVTEAFF. This chain uses TRBV5-6 with TRBJ1-1, with D possibly TRBD1 on 5 matching bases. From germline, CDR1 is SGHDT and CDR2 YYEEEE. This CDR3 is 15 amino acids long. With 2 bases removed from V and 4 bases from J, the gap between germline ends came to 15 bases.

CDR3 loop: CASSPGLENTEAFF. In DNA, the CDR3 is TGTGCCAGCAGCCCAGGACTTGAGAACACTGAAGCTTTCTTT. The chain recombines TRBV2 with TRBJ1-1; D gene ambiguous. The V and J ends lost 6 bases and 1 base respectively, with 12 bases between them. The V gene's germline CDR1 is SNHLY and CDR2 FYNNEI. The CDR3 spans 14 residues.

The chain has TRBV27 and TRBJ2-2, with D unclear. Germline V lookup: CDR1 MNHEY, CDR2 SMNVEV (reference sequence). CDR3 length: 14 residues. Trimming took off 0 bases at V and 4 bases at J, with 6 bases between the two ends. Here the CDR3 reads CASSLSFLTGELFF. The CDR3 nucleotides read TGTGCCAGCAGTTTATCGTTCCTCACCGGGGAGCTGTTTTTT.

On this clone itself: Other DNA sequences in the sample encode the same CDR3. In nucleotides, the CDR3 is TGCGCCAGCAGCCCGGGACAGGGGGTATACGAGCAGTACTTC. Its translation: CASSPGQGVYEQYF. The chain links TRBV5-1 to TRBJ2-7; TRBD1 matches at 11 bases. Germline loops: CDR1 SGHRS, CDR2 YFSETQ. The CDR3 is 14 amino acids. J was trimmed by 4 bases and V by 4 bases; bases with no gene match: 4.

The V and J genes are TRBV6-1 and TRBJ1-4, with D possibly being TRBD1 (6 bases). The V and J ends lost 7 bases and 0 bases respectively, with 12 bases between them. This CDR3 is 15 amino acids long. Germline-derived CDR1 and CDR2 are MNHNS and SASEGT. CDR3 protein: CASTLTGATNEKLFF. The CDR3 DNA sequence: TGTGCCAGCACCTTGACAGGTGCAACTAATGAAAAACTGTTTTTT.

CDR3 residues: CASSLVAENTEAFF. The CDR3 DNA reads TGTGCCAGCAGCTTAGTGGCAGAGAACACTGAAGCTTTCTTT. This chain uses TRBV7-2 with TRBJ1-1; the D is unclear. This CDR3 is 14 amino acids long. With 1 base removed from V and 1 base from J, the gap between germline ends came to 7 bases. The germline V gene has CDR1 SGHTA and CDR2 FQGNSA.

This chain connects TRBV2 to TRBJ2-5; 9 nucleotides match TRBD1. The CDR3 spans 14 residues. From germline, CDR1 is SNHLY and CDR2 FYNNEI. Trimming removed 5 bases from V and 6 bases from J; junction bases left unmatched: 7. DNA for the CDR3: TGTGCCAGCAGTTCACAGGGGGCCACGAAGACCCAGTACTTC. It codes for CASSSQGATKTQYF.

The chain joins TRBV5-1 to TRBJ1-1; D is unclear. Trimming removed 3 bases at V and 0 bases at J, with 9 bases between. Germline V gene sequence: CDR1 SGHRS, CDR2 YFSETQ. The CDR3 loop spans 14 amino acids. CDR3 amino acids: CASSSLQLNTEAFF. CDR3 bases: TGCGCCAGCAGCTCGTTACAGCTGAACACTGAAGCTTTCTTT.

This clone was detected a few times. Here the CDR3 reads CASSQDFETQYF. CDR3 nucleotide sequence: TGCGCCAGCAGCCAGGACTTTGAGACCCAGTACTTC. The chain links TRBV4-1 to TRBJ2-5, with D possibly matching TRBD2 (5 bases). In germline, CDR1 is MGHRA, CDR2 YSYEKL. The CDR3 runs 12 residues. Trimming stripped 3 bases from V and 5 bases from J, with 7 bases between.